The sequence of this TCR beta chain was determined in a study of Ad26.COV2.S vaccination and SARS-CoV-2 variants. Treatment reported: around 19 received Ad26.COV2.S at low or high dose, single or two shots; about 5 received placebo; per-sample allocation not given. Material that was analyzed had been drawn on day 63 after the first vaccine or placebo injection. An adult aged 18-55 years in Boston served as the donor. Profiled with immunoSEQ multiplex PCR; TCRdb holds only in-frame clones, not every one. The repertoire holds fewer than 500,000 clones, with around nine tenths as singletons. Trimming removed 2 bases from V and 5 bases from J, with 12 bases in between. Germline assignment: CDR1 MNHEY and CDR2 SVGEGT. This CDR3 comprises 15 residues.

The receptor comes from a person aged 18-65 years who received the Ad26.COV2.S COVID-19 vaccine or a placebo. Sequencing was performed on peripheral blood, taken in a trial of Ad26.COV2.S vaccine versus placebo. The rearrangement links TRBV6-2 or TRBV6-3 to TRBJ2-2; no clear D. The CDR3 nucleotides read TGTGCCAGCAGTTACGAGGCGACGGAGACCGGGGAGCTGTTTTTT. Protein product: CASSYEATETGELFF.